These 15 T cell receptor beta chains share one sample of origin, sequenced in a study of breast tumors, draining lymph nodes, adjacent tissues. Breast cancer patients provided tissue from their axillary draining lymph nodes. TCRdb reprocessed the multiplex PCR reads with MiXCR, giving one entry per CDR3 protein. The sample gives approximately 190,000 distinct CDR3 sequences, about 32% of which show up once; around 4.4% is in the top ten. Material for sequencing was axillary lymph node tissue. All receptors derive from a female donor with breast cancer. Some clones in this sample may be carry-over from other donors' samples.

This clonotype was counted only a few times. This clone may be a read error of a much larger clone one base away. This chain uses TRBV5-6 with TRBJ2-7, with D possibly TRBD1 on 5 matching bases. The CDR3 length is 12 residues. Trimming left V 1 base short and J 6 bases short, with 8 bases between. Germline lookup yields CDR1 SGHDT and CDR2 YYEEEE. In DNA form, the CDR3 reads TGTGCCAGCAGCTTGATTGGGGCCGAGCAGTACTTC. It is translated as CASSLIGAEQYF.

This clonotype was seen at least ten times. CDR3 DNA sequence: TGTGCCAGCAGCTTGGTTTGGCGGGAGGGACAAGAGACCCAGTACTTC. This sequence encodes CASSLVWREGQETQYF. The rearrangement links TRBV5-6 to TRBJ2-5; the match to TRBD2 covers 9 bases. The J segment lost 2 bases and the V segment lost 0 bases, leaving 5 bases of the junction unmatched. The V gene's germline CDR1 is SGHDT and CDR2 YYEEEE. The CDR3 runs 16 residues. The whole variable domain, filled in from reference TRBV5-6 and TRBJ2-5, reads DAGVTQSPTHLIKTRGQQVTLRCSPKSGHDTVSWYQQALGQGPQFIFQYYEEEERQRGNFPDRFSGHQFPNYSSELNVNALLLGDSALYLCASSLVWREGQETQYFGPGTRLLVL.

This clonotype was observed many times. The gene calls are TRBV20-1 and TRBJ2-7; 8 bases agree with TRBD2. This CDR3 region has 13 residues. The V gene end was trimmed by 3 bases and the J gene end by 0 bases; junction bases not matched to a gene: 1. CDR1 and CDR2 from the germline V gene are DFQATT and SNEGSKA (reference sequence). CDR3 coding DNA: TGCAGTGCTAGCAGCGGGAGCTCCTACGAGCAGTACTTC. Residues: CSASSGSSYEQYF.

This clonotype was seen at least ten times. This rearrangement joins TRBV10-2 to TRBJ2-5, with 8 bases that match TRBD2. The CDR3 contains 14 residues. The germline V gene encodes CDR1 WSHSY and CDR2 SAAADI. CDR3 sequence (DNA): TGCGTCCTAACGGGAGGGGGAGCACAAGAGACCCAGTACTTC. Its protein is CVLTGGGAQETQYF.

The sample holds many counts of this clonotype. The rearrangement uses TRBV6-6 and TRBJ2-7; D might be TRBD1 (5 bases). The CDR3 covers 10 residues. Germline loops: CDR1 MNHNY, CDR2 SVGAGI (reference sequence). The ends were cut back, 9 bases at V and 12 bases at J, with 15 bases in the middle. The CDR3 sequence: CARFDSLRYF. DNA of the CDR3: TGTGCCAGATTCGACAGCCTGAGGTACTTC.

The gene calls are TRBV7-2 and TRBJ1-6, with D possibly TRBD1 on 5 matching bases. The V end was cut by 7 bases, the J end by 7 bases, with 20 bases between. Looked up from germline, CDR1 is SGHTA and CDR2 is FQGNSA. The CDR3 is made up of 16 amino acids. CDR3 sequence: CASTPEGGRANSPLHF. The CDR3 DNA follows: TGTGCCAGCACCCCTGAGGGAGGCAGGGCGAATTCACCCCTCCACTTT.

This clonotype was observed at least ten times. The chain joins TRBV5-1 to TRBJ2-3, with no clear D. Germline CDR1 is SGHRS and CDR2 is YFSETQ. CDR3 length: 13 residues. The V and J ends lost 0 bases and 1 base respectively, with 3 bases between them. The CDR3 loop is CASSLVGTDTQYF. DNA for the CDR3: TGCGCCAGCAGCTTGGTGGGCACAGATACGCAGTATTTT. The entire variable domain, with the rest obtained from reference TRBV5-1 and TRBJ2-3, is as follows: KAGVTQTPRYLIKTRGQQVTLSCSPISGHRSVSWYQQTPGQGLQFLFEYFSETQRNKGNFPGRFSGRQFSNSRSEMNVSTLELGDSALYLCASSLVGTDTQYFGPGTRLTVL.

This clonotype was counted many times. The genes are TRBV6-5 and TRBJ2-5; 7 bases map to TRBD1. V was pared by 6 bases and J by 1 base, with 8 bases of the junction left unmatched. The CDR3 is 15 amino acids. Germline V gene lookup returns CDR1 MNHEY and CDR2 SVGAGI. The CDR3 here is CASSRNRGFQETQYF. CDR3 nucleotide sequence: TGTGCCAGCAGCAGGAACAGGGGATTCCAAGAGACCCAGTACTTC.

The CDR3 coding sequence is TGTGCCAGCAGCGTTGAAGATCGAAGAGGGGACGAGACCCAGTACTTC. Amino acid sequence: CASSVEDRRGDETQYF. V and J are TRBV9 and TRBJ2-5; D tentatively fits TRBD1 or TRBD2 (5 bases each). This CDR3 contains 16 residues. V lost 2 bases to trimming and J lost 5 bases, with 19 bases between them. Germline V gives CDR1 SGDLS, CDR2 YYNGEE.

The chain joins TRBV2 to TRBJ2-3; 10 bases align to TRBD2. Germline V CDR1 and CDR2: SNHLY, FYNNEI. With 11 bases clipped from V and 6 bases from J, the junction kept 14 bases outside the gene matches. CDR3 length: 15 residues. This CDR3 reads CALPGLAVLSDTQYF. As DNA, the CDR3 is TGTGCCTTACCCGGACTAGCGGTCCTCTCGGATACGCAGTATTTT.

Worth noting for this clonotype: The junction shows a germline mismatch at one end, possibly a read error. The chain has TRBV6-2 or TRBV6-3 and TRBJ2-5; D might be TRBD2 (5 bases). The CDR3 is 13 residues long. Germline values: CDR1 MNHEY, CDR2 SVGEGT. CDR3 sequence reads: CASSWGSEETQYF. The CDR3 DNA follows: TGTGCCAGCAGTTGGGGTAGCGAAGAGACACAGTACTTC.

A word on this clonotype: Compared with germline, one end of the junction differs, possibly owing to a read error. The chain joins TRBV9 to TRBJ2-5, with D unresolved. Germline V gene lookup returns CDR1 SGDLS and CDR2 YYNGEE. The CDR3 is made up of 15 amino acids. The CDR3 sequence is CASSVGGLAEETPYF. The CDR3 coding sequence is TGTGCCAGCAGCGTCGGCGGTCTCGCGGAAGAGACCCCGTACTTC.

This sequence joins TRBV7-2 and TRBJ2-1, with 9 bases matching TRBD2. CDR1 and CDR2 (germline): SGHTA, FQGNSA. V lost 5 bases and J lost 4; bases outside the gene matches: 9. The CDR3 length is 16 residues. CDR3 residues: CASSEKTSGLYNEQFF. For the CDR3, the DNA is TGTGCCAGCAGCGAAAAGACTAGCGGACTATACAATGAGCAGTTCTTC.

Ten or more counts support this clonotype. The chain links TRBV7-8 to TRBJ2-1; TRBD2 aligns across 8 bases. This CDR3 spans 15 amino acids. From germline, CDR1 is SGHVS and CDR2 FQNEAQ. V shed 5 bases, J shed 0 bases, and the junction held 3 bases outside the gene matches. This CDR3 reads CASSPSGSSYNEQFF. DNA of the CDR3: TGTGCCAGCAGCCCCAGCGGGAGCTCCTACAATGAGCAGTTCTTC.

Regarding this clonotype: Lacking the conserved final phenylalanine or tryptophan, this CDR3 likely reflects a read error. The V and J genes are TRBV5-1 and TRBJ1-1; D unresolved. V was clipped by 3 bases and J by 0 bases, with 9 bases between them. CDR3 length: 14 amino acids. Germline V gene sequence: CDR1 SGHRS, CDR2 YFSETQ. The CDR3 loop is CASSYETLNTEAFV. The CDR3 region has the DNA TGCGCCAGCAGCTACGAGACTTTGAACACTGAAGCTTTCGTT.